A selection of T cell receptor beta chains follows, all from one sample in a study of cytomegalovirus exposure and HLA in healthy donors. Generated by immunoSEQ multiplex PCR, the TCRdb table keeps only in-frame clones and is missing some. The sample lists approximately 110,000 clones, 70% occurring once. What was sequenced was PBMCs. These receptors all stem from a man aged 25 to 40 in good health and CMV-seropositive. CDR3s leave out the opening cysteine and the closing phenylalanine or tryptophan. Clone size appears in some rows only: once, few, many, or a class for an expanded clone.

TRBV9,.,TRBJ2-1,ASSPGGTEQF
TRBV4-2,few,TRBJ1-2,ASSQVVQGTGYT
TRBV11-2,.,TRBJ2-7,ASSQIYSSYEQY
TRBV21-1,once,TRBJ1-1,ASRNLGRRQAF
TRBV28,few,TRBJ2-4,ASSRYTDSLAKNIQY
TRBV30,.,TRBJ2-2,AWSPLSGAGVPGELF
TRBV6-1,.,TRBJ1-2,ASSETGKYGYT
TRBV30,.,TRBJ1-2,AWSERGRGYGYT
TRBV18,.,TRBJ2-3,ASTNRESTDTQY
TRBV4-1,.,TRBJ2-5,ASSQEGPGGETQY